This passage covers 28 T cell receptor beta chains from one sample sequenced in a study of CD8 T cells in ankylosing spondylitis. TCRdb fed the 5' RACE reads into MiXCR, producing one record per CDR3 protein. The sample lists roughly 90,000 distinct CDR3 sequences; 8% to 10% were seen once. The sample was blood, either unsorted or a sorted T cell fraction (not recorded which). These TCRs come from a male donor with ankylosing spondylitis or in good health (not recorded which).

This clonotype was picked up many times. The chain employs TRBV5-1 and TRBJ2-1; TRBD1 is a possible D gene (6 bases). Trimming removed 1 base at V and 10 bases at J, with 9 bases between. Looked up from germline, CDR1 is SGHRS and CDR2 is YFSETQ. The CDR3 is 12 amino acids. As DNA, the CDR3 is TGCGCCAGCAGCTTGAAAAGGGGGGAGCAGTTCTTC. Translation: CASSLKRGEQFF.

There are a few counts of this clonotype. V gene TRBV29-1 combines with J gene TRBJ2-4, with a possible D match to TRBD1 (5 bases). The V end was cut by 7 bases, the J end by 2 bases, with 12 bases between. This CDR3 region has 13 residues. The germline CDR1 and CDR2 sequences are SQVTM and ANQGSEA. The CDR3 reads CSARDSTKNIQYF. Here the CDR3 DNA reads TGCAGCGCTAGAGACAGTACCAAAAACATTCAGTACTTC. Complete variable domain (other parts from reference TRBV29-1 and TRBJ2-4): SAVISQKPSRDICQRGTSLTIQCQVDSQVTMMFWYRQQPGQSLTLIATANQGSEATYESGFVIDKFPISRPNLTFSTLTVSNMSPEDSSIYLCSARDSTKNIQYFGAGTRLSVL.

This clonotype was recorded at least ten times. The gene calls are TRBV29-1 and TRBJ2-6; D assignment may be TRBD1 or TRBD2 (5 bases each). Germline CDR1 SQVTM, CDR2 ANQGSEA. CDR3 length: 13 amino acids. Trimming removed 3 bases at V and 2 bases at J, with 5 bases between. CDR3 sequence reads: CSVEGAGANVLTF. The CDR3 coding sequence is TGCAGCGTTGAGGGGGCTGGGGCCAACGTCCTGACTTTC.

In its sample, this clonotype was seen many times. The chain has TRBV7-2 and TRBJ2-7; 7 bases match TRBD1. The germline V gene encodes CDR1 SGHTA and CDR2 FQGNSA. J gave up 3 bases and V 3 bases, and 2 bases lay outside the gene matches. This CDR3 comprises 13 residues. The chain's CDR3 is CASSFAGGYEQYF. The CDR3 region has the DNA TGTGCCAGCAGCTTTGCAGGGGGCTACGAGCAGTACTTC. Combining the CDR3 with reference TRBV7-2 and TRBJ2-7 gives the whole variable domain GAGVSQSPSNKVTEKGKDVELRCDPISGHTALYWYRQSLGQGLEFLIYFQGNSAPDKSGLPSDRFSAERTGGSVSTLTIQRTQQEDSAVYLCASSFAGGYEQYFGPGTRLTVT.

In its sample, this clonotype was seen a few times. The chain is built from TRBV6-1 and TRBJ1-2, with a possible D match to TRBD1 (5 bases). The CDR3 is made up of 11 amino acids. In germline, CDR1 is MNHNS, CDR2 SASEGT. The CDR3 DNA reads as TGTGCTACCACTGGGGCCTATGGCTACACCTTC. This gives the protein CATTGAYGYTF.

The V gene is TRBV7-2, the J gene TRBJ2-1; D ambiguous. Germline V gene sequence: CDR1 SGHTA, CDR2 FQGNSA. The V gene lost 3 bases and the J gene lost 6 bases, with 12 bases spanning the gap. The CDR3 covers 14 residues. For the CDR3, the DNA is TGTGCCAGCAGCTTGGCCGAGTCCCCCAATGAGCAGTTCTTC. This codes for CASSLAESPNEQFF.

The chain carries TRBV18 and TRBJ2-1, with TRBD2 matching over 8 bases. There are 15 residues in the CDR3. Germline V gene data show CDR1 as KGHSH and CDR2 as LQKENI. V shed 5 bases, J shed 8 bases, and the junction held 11 bases outside the gene matches. The CDR3 is CASSIAGPGMYEQFF. CDR3 nucleotide sequence: TGTGCCAGCTCAATAGCGGGGCCCGGGATGTATGAGCAGTTCTTC.

This clonotype was picked up many times. The CDR3 nucleotides read TGTGCCAGCAGCGGGGGACTAGCGGGTGGTTATGAGCAGTTCTTC. This encodes CASSGGLAGGYEQFF. The chain recombines TRBV9 with TRBJ2-1; TRBD2 agrees at 12 bases. CDR1 is SGDLS and CDR2 is YYNGEE in the germline V gene. Trimming cost V 3 bases and J 8 bases; bases outside gene matches: 6. The CDR3 is 15 residues long.

As regards this clonotype: At one end, the junction sequence differs from germline, possibly due to a read error. V usage is TRBV7-3 and J usage is TRBJ1-2, with D possibly matching TRBD1 (5 bases). The CDR3 loop spans 14 amino acids. Germline V gene data show CDR1 as SGHTA and CDR2 as FQGTGA. The CDR3 region has the DNA TGTGCCAGCGGCTTATTTCCAGGGAACTATGGCTACACCTTC. Protein: CASGLFPGNYGYTF.

This clonotype was observed once. V gene TRBV7-8 combines with J gene TRBJ2-1; 8 bases are a match to TRBD1. Looked up from germline, CDR1 is SGHVS and CDR2 is FQNEAQ. CDR3 length: 14 residues. With 4 bases clipped from V and 9 bases from J, the junction kept 8 bases outside the gene matches. The CDR3 bases are TGTGCCAGCAGCTCAGGACAGGGTAGGGTTGAGCAGTTCTTC. Its protein is CASSSGQGRVEQFF. The entire variable domain, with the rest obtained from reference TRBV7-8 and TRBJ2-1, is as follows: GAGVSQSPRYKVAKRGQDVALRCDPISGHVSLFWYQQALGQGPEFLTYFQNEAQLDKSGLPSDRFFAERPEGSVSTLKIQRTQQEDSAVYLCASSSGQGRVEQFFGPGTRLTVL.

This clonotype showed up just a few times. The CDR3 nucleotides read TGTGCAATCCGAGGGTACACCGGGGAGCTGTTTTTT. Amino acids: CAIRGYTGELFF. V is TRBV7-2 and J is TRBJ2-2, with D possibly TRBD2 on 5 matching bases. Germline V gene data show CDR1 as SGHTA and CDR2 as FQGNSA. The CDR3 is 12 amino acids. Full variable domain (remainder filled in from reference TRBV7-2 and TRBJ2-2): GAGVSQSPSNKVTEKGKDVELRCDPISGHTALYWYRQSLGQGLEFLIYFQGNSAPDKSGLPSDRFSAERTGGSVSTLTIQRTQQEDSAVYLCAIRGYTGELFFGEGSRLTVL.

This chain uses TRBV7-9 with TRBJ2-7; D unclear. Germline CDR1 and CDR2: SEHNR and FQNEAQ (reference sequence). V lost 5 bases to trimming and J lost 7 bases, with 12 bases between them. This CDR3 has 12 residues. Here the CDR3 reads CASSKDLREQYF. In DNA, the CDR3 is TGTGCCAGCAGCAAGGACCTTCGGGAGCAGTACTTC.

This clonotype has at least ten counts. This chain links TRBV29-1 with TRBJ2-5; D uncertain. The CDR3 extends over 14 amino acids. V dropped 4 bases and J dropped 5 bases, with 17 bases sitting between them. Germline assignment: CDR1 SQVTM and CDR2 ANQGSEA. The CDR3 coding sequence is TGCAGCGTTGCGGCCCCGGGTTGGTACGAGACCCAGTACTTC. Residues: CSVAAPGWYETQYF.

The table lists this clonotype with many counts. The rearrangement uses TRBV12-3 or TRBV12-4 and TRBJ1-6; D is possibly TRBD1 (6 bases). With 6 bases removed from V and 7 bases from J, the gap between germline ends came to 19 bases. The CDR3 is 16 amino acids. CDR3 residues: CASSEAGQRKNSPLHF. CDR3 DNA: TGTGCCAGCAGCGAAGCCGGACAGCGGAAAAATTCACCCCTCCACTTT.

This clonotype has a count of ten or more. The V gene is TRBV4-2, the J gene TRBJ2-7; D call uncertain. The germline CDR1 and CDR2 sequences are LGHNA and YNFKEQ. The CDR3 is made up of 18 amino acids. Trimming cost V 1 base and J 2 bases, with 21 bases left between them. The CDR3 coding sequence is TGTGCCAGCAGCCAAGTGACCTTCCCGTGGAACGTAACCTACGAGCAGTACTTC. This encodes CASSQVTFPWNVTYEQYF.

The V call is TRBV7-2, the J call TRBJ2-7; D call uncertain. V shed 2 bases and J shed 5 bases, with 4 bases lying between them. The CDR3 length is 11 residues. Per the germline V gene, CDR1 is SGHTA and CDR2 is FQGNSA. This chain's CDR3 is CASSLLNEQYF. The DNA of the CDR3 is TGTGCCAGCAGCTTATTGAACGAGCAGTACTTC.

There are many counts of this clonotype. The CDR3 coding sequence is TGTGCCAGCAGCCTGGGACGCCAAGGCTCCTACGAGCAGTACTTC. It codes for CASSLGRQGSYEQYF. This sequence joins TRBV7-8 and TRBJ2-7; D assignment may be TRBD1 or TRBD2 (5 bases each). Trimming shortened V by 5 bases and J by 0 bases, and 14 bases separated the two germline ends. Germline V CDR1 and CDR2: SGHVS, FQNEAQ. The length of the CDR3 is 15 residues.

This rearrangement joins TRBV6-5 to TRBJ1-1; D call uncertain. Trimming removed 2 bases at V and 1 base at J, with 11 bases between. Germline V CDR1 and CDR2: MNHEY, SVGAGI. This CDR3 is built from 15 residues. CDR3 loop: CASSYRRVRNTEAFF. The CDR3 bases are TGTGCCAGCAGTTACAGGAGGGTCCGGAACACTGAAGCTTTCTTT.

This clonotype was observed at least ten times. The chain has TRBV29-1 and TRBJ2-3; TRBD1 matches at 9 bases. J gave up 1 base and V 4 bases, and 15 bases lay outside the gene matches. CDR1 is SQVTM and CDR2 is ANQGSEA in the germline V gene. The length of the CDR3 is 18 residues. CDR3 DNA: TGCAGCGTTGCGCCGGGACAGGGCTCGGAGGAGGGCACAGATACGCAGTATTTT. It yields the protein CSVAPGQGSEEGTDTQYF.

This clonotype was seen repeatedly, ten times or more. V is TRBV20-1 and J is TRBJ1-6, with a tentative D call TRBD1 (5 bases). The CDR3 consists of 13 residues. Trimming cost V 5 bases and J 8 bases, with 13 bases left between them. Germline CDR1 DFQATT, CDR2 SNEGSKA (reference sequence). CDR3 DNA sequence: TGCAGTGCTCGGGGGGGAGTTCATTCACCCCTCCACTTT. It yields the protein CSARGGVHSPLHF.

The table lists this clonotype with a count of one. This chain connects TRBV30 to TRBJ1-5; D is ambiguous. The CDR3 sequence is 14 residues long. V was clipped by 0 bases and J by 8 bases, with 14 bases between them. The germline V gene encodes CDR1 GTSNPN and CDR2 SVGIG (reference sequence). CDR3 DNA: TGTGCCTGGAGTGTACCGAGTAATAATAAGCCCCAGCATTTT. Protein sequence: CAWSVPSNNKPQHF.

Ten or more counts support this clonotype. The chain uses TRBV20-1 and TRBJ1-2; perhaps TRBD1 as D (5 bases). Trimming cost V 3 bases and J 5 bases, with 13 bases left between them. Germline CDR1 is DFQATT and CDR2 is SNEGSKA (reference sequence). This CDR3 region has 13 residues. The CDR3 nucleotides read TGCAGTGCTAGGAGAGGGGATAGATATGGCTACACCTTC. This codes for CSARRGDRYGYTF.

The rearrangement links TRBV26 to TRBJ2-1; the D call of TRBD2 is as the table states it, not checked on the DNA. TRBV26 represents a pseudogene. The CDR3 contains 19 residues. The CDR3 sequence: CVSTDKGLAGGPSYNEQFF. CDR3 nucleotide sequence: TGCGTCAGCACCGATAAGGGACTAGCAGGAGGGCCTTCGTACAATGAGCAGTTCTTC.

This clonotype was counted between two and nine times. This rearrangement joins TRBV5-1 to TRBJ2-2; 9 bases are a match to TRBD1. The CDR3 has 14 residues. V was pared by 4 bases and J by 7 bases, with 5 bases of the junction left unmatched. CDR1 SGHRS and CDR2 YFSETQ come from the germline V gene. The chain's CDR3 is CASSDTGGFGELFF. CDR3 sequence (DNA): TGCGCCAGCAGCGACACAGGGGGCTTCGGGGAGCTGTTTTTT. The full variable domain, completed using reference TRBV5-1 and TRBJ2-2, is KAGVTQTPRYLIKTRGQQVTLSCSPISGHRSVSWYQQTPGQGLQFLFEYFSETQRNKGNFPGRFSGRQFSNSRSEMNVSTLELGDSALYLCASSDTGGFGELFFGEGSRLTVL.

This clonotype was observed at least ten times. The rearrangement links TRBV11-2 to TRBJ1-1; unclear D gene. The CDR3 runs to 13 residues. Germline values: CDR1 SGHAT, CDR2 FQNNGV. Trimming pared 0 bases from V and 5 bases from J, leaving 7 bases between. CDR3: CASSLDGGTEAFF. The CDR3 nucleotides read TGTGCCAGCAGCTTAGACGGTGGGACTGAAGCTTTCTTT.

This clonotype came up many times. The genes are TRBV7-2 and TRBJ2-1, with 7 bases that match TRBD1. Germline assignment: CDR1 SGHTA and CDR2 FQGNSA. The ends lost 6 bases at V and 2 bases at J; junction bases unmatched: 7. The CDR3 contains 15 residues. CDR3 sequence: CASRTTGTAYNEQFF. CDR3 coding DNA: TGTGCCAGCAGGACAACCGGGACAGCCTACAATGAGCAGTTCTTC.

Many counts were recorded for this clonotype. This rearrangement joins TRBV29-1 to TRBJ2-7, with D perhaps given as TRBD1 or TRBD2 (5 bases each). Deletions cut 6 bases from V and 4 bases from J, with 13 bases between. The CDR3 sequence is 12 residues long. Germline assignment: CDR1 SQVTM and CDR2 ANQGSEA. The CDR3 sequence: CSVVLWGYEQYF. As DNA, the CDR3 is TGCAGCGTAGTCTTGTGGGGGTACGAGCAGTACTTC.

The V gene is TRBV12-3 or TRBV12-4, the J gene TRBJ2-5; TRBD1 agrees at 10 bases. The junction had 1 base not matched to a gene; V was cut back by 5 bases and J by 1 base. The CDR3 is made up of 14 amino acids. The CDR3 here is CASSRDRGQETQYF. CDR3 DNA: TGTGCCAGCAGTCGGGACAGGGGCCAAGAGACCCAGTACTTC.